Given below is one T cell receptor beta chain in context. Measured with immunoSEQ multiplex PCR; TCRdb has only the in-frame clones, and not every one. The sample has 300,000 or so clones; nearly 90% are singletons. Between the trimmed V and J ends, which lost 3 bases and 3 bases, there was a span of 8 bases. Germline V gene data show CDR1 as SGHVS and CDR2 as FNYEAQ. The CDR3 runs to 14 residues. The sample originates from a study of blood T cell repertoires in COVID-19. Study background: PBMCs, B-cell-depleted T cells, or T cells were the source of the cDNA or gDNA that made up the material.

The source is a woman aged 25-40 years who had recovered from COVID-19. This chain connects TRBV7-6 to TRBJ2-2, with D possibly being TRBD2 (6 bases). Sequences were obtained from PBMCs or T cells enriched from blood (not recorded which). CDR3 loop: CASSFGTYTGELFF. CDR3 DNA sequence: TGTGCCAGCAGCTTCGGGACTTACACCGGGGAGCTGTTTTTT.